The next 20 T cell receptor beta chains were all read from a single sample in a study of human T cells and chemical hapten exposure. Time point indicated: pre-sensitization, week 0. Treatment reported: therapeutic diphenylcyclopropenone sensitization with weekly scalp DPC. From the RACE reads, TCRdb called clonotypes with MiXCR, one entry per CDR3 protein. The sample shows about 260,000 distinct CDR3 sequences, 8.6% of them seen only once. The source was whole blood, collected in connection with sensitization to the hapten diphenylcyclopropenone (DPC). Receptors originate from a woman aged 40 to 49 with alopecia areata. Some clones in this sample may be carry-over from other donors' samples.

This clonotype was counted ten times or more. This chain links TRBV4-3 with TRBJ2-7; 15 bases agree with TRBD2. There are 14 residues in the CDR3. The germline CDR1 and CDR2 sequences are LGHNA and YSLEER. After removal of 5 bases from V and 6 bases from J, the junction contained 2 bases not matched to a gene. The CDR3: CASSRGLAGGEQYF. In DNA, the CDR3 is TGCGCCAGCAGCAGGGGACTAGCGGGAGGCGAGCAGTACTTC.

There are a few counts of this clonotype. The genes are TRBV7-9 and TRBJ2-3; tentative D call: TRBD2 (5 bases). CDR3 length: 12 residues. From germline, CDR1 is SEHNR and CDR2 FQNEAQ (reference sequence). Trimming took off 4 bases at V and 4 bases at J, with 6 bases between the two ends. The CDR3 sequence: CASSSEADTQYF. The CDR3 DNA reads TGTGCCAGCAGCTCGGAGGCAGATACGCAGTATTTT.

The chain couples TRBV6-2 or TRBV6-3 to TRBJ1-5; D possibly corresponds to TRBD1 (6 bases). The CDR3 is 16 amino acids. V was clipped by 6 bases and J by 0 bases, with 15 bases between them. In germline, CDR1 is MNHEY, CDR2 SVGEGT. The CDR3 DNA is TGTGCCAGCAGCTCCGGACAGTTTTATAGCAATCAGCCCCAGCATTTT. Amino acids: CASSSGQFYSNQPQHF.

This rearrangement joins TRBV28 to TRBJ1-1; D is perhaps TRBD1 (5 bases). Germline V gives CDR1 MDHEN, CDR2 SYDVKM. The CDR3 extends over 13 amino acids. V was shortened by 5 bases and J by 12 bases, with 19 bases between the two germline ends. The CDR3 DNA reads TGTGCCAGCAGTCCTCGGACAATCTCTCCGCCTTTCTTT. Translating it yields CASSPRTISPPFF.

The chain recombines TRBV7-2 with TRBJ1-1; no firm D call. Trimming left V 2 bases short and J 0 bases short, with 7 bases between. Germline V gene lookup returns CDR1 SGHTA and CDR2 FQGNSA. CDR3 size: 14 residues. The CDR3 is CASSLMMVNTEAFF. DNA of the CDR3: TGTGCCAGCAGCTTAATGATGGTGAACACTGAAGCTTTCTTT.

On this clonotype itself: A read error is likely, as this CDR3 ends without the conserved phenylalanine or tryptophan. This chain connects TRBV2 to TRBJ2-3, with TRBD1 identical over 8 bases. This CDR3 has 15 amino acids. J gave up 2 bases and V 6 bases, and 7 bases lay outside the gene matches. Germline V gene data show CDR1 as SNHLY and CDR2 as FYNNEI. CDR3 sequence (DNA): TGTGCCAGCAGCGGTAGACAGGGGTCCACAGATACGCAGTATCTT. Protein product: CASSGRQGSTDTQYL.

In this sample, this clonotype turned up a few times. V and J are TRBV28 and TRBJ2-4, with TRBD2 matching 7 bases. The CDR3 is 17 residues long. Germline V gene lookup returns CDR1 MDHEN and CDR2 SYDVKM. The V gene end was trimmed by 3 bases and the J gene end by 1 base; junction bases not matched to a gene: 9. As DNA, the CDR3 is TGTGCCAGCAGTTTCAGTGTTGCGGGAGAGGCCAAAAACATTCAGTACTTC. As protein: CASSFSVAGEAKNIQYF.

The V and J genes are TRBV12-3 or TRBV12-4 and TRBJ2-2; 7 bases match TRBD2. CDR3 size: 15 residues. Losses at the gene ends were 6 bases for V and 8 bases for J; bases not matched to a gene: 12. CDR3: CASSPGTILGGELFF. CDR3 nucleotide sequence: TGTGCCAGCAGCCCTGGGACTATCCTAGGTGGGGAGCTGTTTTTT.

V and J are TRBV27 and TRBJ2-7, with D uncertain. The CDR3 is made up of 14 amino acids. Germline V CDR1 and CDR2: MNHEY, SMNVEV (reference sequence). The germline V and J ends were trimmed by 7 bases and 1 base, with 14 bases remaining between them. The CDR3 bases are TGTGCCAGCACCCCTACCGGCCATTCCTACGAGCAGTACTTC. Translation: CASTPTGHSYEQYF.

This chain uses TRBV5-1 with TRBJ1-1; D is ambiguous. This CDR3 is built from 13 residues. The V and J ends lost 6 bases and 0 bases respectively, with 9 bases between them. Germline V CDR1 and CDR2: SGHRS, YFSETQ. In DNA, the CDR3 is TGCGCCAGCACCTCAGTTATGAACACTGAAGCTTTCTTT. Translation gives CASTSVMNTEAFF. Based on the CDR3 plus reference TRBV5-1 and TRBJ1-1, the full variable domain is KAGVTQTPRYLIKTRGQQVTLSCSPISGHRSVSWYQQTPGQGLQFLFEYFSETQRNKGNFPGRFSGRQFSNSRSEMNVSTLELGDSALYLCASTSVMNTEAFFGQGTRLTVV.

This clonotype has ten or more counts. The chain is built from TRBV29-1 and TRBJ1-1; D remains unclear. Germline V gene data show CDR1 as SQVTM and CDR2 as ANQGSEA. The CDR3 contains 11 residues. V dropped 4 bases and J dropped 1 base, with 4 bases sitting between them. The CDR3 loop is CSVVRNTEAFF. CDR3 bases: TGCAGCGTTGTCAGGAACACTGAAGCTTTCTTT.

This clonotype was counted only a few times. This sequence joins TRBV6-5 and TRBJ2-7, with TRBD2 as a possible D gene (6 bases). The CDR3 runs to 13 residues. Trimming took 8 bases from V and 5 from J, leaving 16 bases between them. Germline CDR1 is MNHEY and CDR2 is SVGAGI. The CDR3 DNA is TGTGCCAGCCGCTCCGGGGGAGCTGACGAGCAGTACTTC. Encoded protein: CASRSGGADEQYF.

This clonotype has only one observation. The V and J genes are TRBV30 and TRBJ1-2; D perhaps matches TRBD1 (6 bases). The V gene's germline CDR1 is GTSNPN and CDR2 SVGIG (reference sequence). This CDR3 is built from 12 residues. Trimming removed 3 bases at V and 5 bases at J, with 10 bases between. Here the CDR3 DNA reads TGTGCCTGGAGCATAGGACAGTATGGCTACACCTTC. This codes for CAWSIGQYGYTF.

This clonotype was counted at least ten times. CDR3 region: CSVVDREDYGYTF. The CDR3 DNA reads as TGCAGCGTTGTGGACAGGGAGGACTATGGCTACACCTTC. The J gene is TRBJ1-2, the V gene TRBV29-1; the match to TRBD1 covers 8 bases. V shed 4 bases and J 3 bases; nucleotides not matched to a gene: 4. This CDR3 is 13 amino acids long. The germline gives CDR1 SQVTM, CDR2 ANQGSEA.

V gene TRBV20-1 combines with J gene TRBJ2-7; D unresolved. The V end lost 3 bases, the J end lost 5 bases, and 14 bases lay between the germline ends. Germline CDR1 and CDR2: DFQATT and SNEGSKA (reference sequence). CDR3 length: 13 amino acids. The CDR3, as DNA: TGCAGTGCTAGTTGGGCCATGATCAACGAGCAGTACTTC. Its protein is CSASWAMINEQYF.

The sample holds a few counts of this clonotype. This chain joins TRBV5-1 and TRBJ2-5; no clear D gene. The CDR3 length is 14 residues. Deletions cut 0 bases from V and 4 bases from J, with 10 bases between. Germline V gene sequence: CDR1 SGHRS, CDR2 YFSETQ. The CDR3 DNA reads as TGCGCCAGCAGCTTGGTTCCTGTCGGAGAGACCCAGTACTTC. This translates into CASSLVPVGETQYF.

Only a few counts were recorded for this clonotype. The chain is built from TRBV7-9 and TRBJ1-1; D is possibly TRBD1 (6 bases). Trimming stripped 0 bases from V and 5 bases from J, with 16 bases between. In germline, CDR1 is SEHNR, CDR2 FQNEAQ (reference sequence). CDR3 length: 16 residues. CDR3 DNA: TGTGCCAGCAGCTTAGCGGGGGGCGCTGGGAGAACTGAAGCTTTCTTT. Residues: CASSLAGGAGRTEAFF.

This clonotype was observed at least ten times. The chain uses TRBV11-2 and TRBJ2-3, with D perhaps matching TRBD2 (6 bases). Trimming left V 4 bases short and J 5 bases short, with 13 bases between. Germline CDR1 reads SGHAT; CDR2 reads FQNNGV. This CDR3 contains 14 residues. In nucleotides, the CDR3 is TGTGCCAGCAGCTGGACGGGAGCGGGAGATACGCAGTATTTT. Protein product: CASSWTGAGDTQYF. The complete variable domain, with remaining parts taken from reference TRBV11-2 and TRBJ2-3, reads EAGVAQSPRYKIIEKRQSVAFWCNPISGHATLYWYQQILGQGPKLLIQFQNNGVVDDSQLPKDRFSAERLKGVDSTLKIQPAKLEDSAVYLCASSWTGAGDTQYFGPGTRLTVL.

This clonotype was observed many times. J is TRBJ2-3 and V is TRBV7-9; either TRBD1 or TRBD2 may fit D (7 bases each). CDR3 size: 15 residues. Trimming took 7 bases from V and 5 from J, leaving 19 bases between them. Germline CDR1 reads SEHNR; CDR2 reads FQNEAQ (reference sequence). This CDR3 reads CASTQGDGRIDTQYF. For the CDR3, the DNA is TGTGCCAGCACCCAGGGGGACGGGAGGATAGATACGCAGTATTTT.

This clonotype was picked up a small number of times. The chain uses TRBV28 and TRBJ2-1, with TRBD1 as a possible D gene (6 bases). The V gene lost 6 bases and the J gene lost 8 bases, with 11 bases spanning the gap. The germline V gene encodes CDR1 MDHEN and CDR2 SYDVKM. The CDR3 has 12 residues. The CDR3, as DNA: TGTGCCAGCAGGGACAGAGCCGATGAGCAGTTCTTC. It codes for CASRDRADEQFF.